One sample yielded the 5 T cell receptor beta chains listed below, sequenced in a study of blood T cells in healthy people across ages. A second roughly 6 to 12 cycle PCR used barcoded and J-beta primers. TCRdb redid the calling of the 5' RACE reads with MiXCR, one entry per CDR3 protein. Altogether 1.5 million to 2 million distinct CDR3 sequences are present, roughly 27% being singletons, with the ten largest covering over 7%. The sequenced sample consisted of blood. All receptors derive from a woman in her twenties or thirties in good health.

V is TRBV4-2 and J is TRBJ2-7; D is perhaps TRBD1 (5 bases). Trimming cost V 0 bases and J 4 bases, with 13 bases left between them. CDR3 length: 15 amino acids. Germline CDR1 reads LGHNA; CDR2 reads YNFKEQ. This CDR3 reads CASSQDLGVRYEQYF. The CDR3 DNA sequence: TGTGCCAGCAGCCAAGATTTAGGGGTGAGATACGAGCAGTACTTC.

The V and J genes are TRBV5-5 and TRBJ2-7; D unclear. Germline loops: CDR1 SGHKS, CDR2 YYEKEE (reference sequence). The length of the CDR3 is 14 residues. Trimming removed 1 base at V and 1 base at J, with 9 bases between. The CDR3 bases are TGTGCCAGCAGCTTGACTGTACCGTCCTACGAGCAGTACTTC. It yields the protein CASSLTVPSYEQYF.

This clonotype was picked up a small number of times. An end of the junction does not agree with germline; a read error may underlie this. V usage is TRBV27 and J usage is TRBJ2-7; perhaps TRBD2 as D (6 bases). Germline lookup yields CDR1 MNHEY and CDR2 SMNVEV (reference sequence). This CDR3 comprises 12 residues. The CDR3: CAGSLGGYEQYF. CDR3 bases: TGTGCCGGCAGTTTGGGGGGTTACGAGCAGTACTTC.

The rearrangement uses TRBV5-1 and TRBJ2-3; 7 nucleotides line up with TRBD1. V was clipped by 4 bases and J by 1 base; unmatched bases: 9. The germline V gene encodes CDR1 SGHRS and CDR2 YFSETQ. This CDR3 comprises 16 residues. The CDR3 region is CASSTDRVGGTDTQYF. Written as DNA, the CDR3 is TGCGCCAGCAGCACAGACAGGGTTGGGGGCACAGATACGCAGTATTTT.

The genes are TRBV9 and TRBJ2-1; 9 bases map to TRBD2. This CDR3 contains 15 residues. Germline CDR1 is SGDLS and CDR2 is YYNGEE. The V segment lost 4 bases and the J segment 5 bases; nucleotides outside the gene matches: 7. The DNA of the CDR3 is TGTGCCAGCAGCCCCCAAGGCGGGAGGGACAATGAGCAGTTCTTC. Translated, it gives CASSPQGGRDNEQFF.